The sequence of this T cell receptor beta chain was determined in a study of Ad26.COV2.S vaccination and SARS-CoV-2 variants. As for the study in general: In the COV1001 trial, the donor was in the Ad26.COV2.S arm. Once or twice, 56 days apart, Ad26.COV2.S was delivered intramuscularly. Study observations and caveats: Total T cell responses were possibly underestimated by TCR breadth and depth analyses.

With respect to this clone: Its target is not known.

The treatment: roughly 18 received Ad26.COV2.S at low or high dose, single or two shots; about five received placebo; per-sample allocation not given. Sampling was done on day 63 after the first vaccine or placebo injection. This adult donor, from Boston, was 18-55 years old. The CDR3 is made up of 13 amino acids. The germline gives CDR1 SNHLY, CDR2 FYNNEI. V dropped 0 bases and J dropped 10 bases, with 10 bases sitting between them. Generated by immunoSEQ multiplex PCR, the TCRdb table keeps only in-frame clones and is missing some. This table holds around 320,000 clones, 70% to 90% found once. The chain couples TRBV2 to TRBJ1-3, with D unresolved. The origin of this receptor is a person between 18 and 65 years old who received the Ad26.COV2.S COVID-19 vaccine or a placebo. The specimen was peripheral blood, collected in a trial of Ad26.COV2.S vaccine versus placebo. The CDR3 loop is CASSEAETYTIYF. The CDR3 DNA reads TGTGCCAGCAGTGAAGCCGAGACTTATACCATATATTTT.